These 25 T cell receptor beta chains share one sample of origin, sequenced in a study of TIL therapy for anti-PD-1-resistant metastatic lung cancer. This was the immunoSEQ v3 assay. Data came from immunoSEQ multiplex PCR; TCRdb stores just in-frame clones and leaves some out. The sample has about 50,000 clones, 80% to 90% seen once. Time point of the sample: pre-treatment sample, taken before nivolumab and TIL therapy. The material was blood, obtained at baseline. Source of these receptors: a person aged 25 to 79 with non-small cell lung cancer.

V is TRBV28 and J is TRBJ2-7; 9 nucleotides agree with TRBD1. Germline V gene data show CDR1 as MDHEN and CDR2 as SYDVKM. This CDR3 is 16 amino acids long. Trimming removed 6 bases from V and 1 base from J; junction bases left unmatched: 10. CDR3: CASREVTGGGSYEQYF. DNA of the CDR3: TGTGCCAGCAGGGAGGTGACAGGGGGAGGTTCCTACGAGCAGTACTTC.

This chain uses TRBV19 with TRBJ2-7; TRBD1 aligns across 10 bases. This CDR3 is built from 14 residues. Germline CDR1 reads LNHDA; CDR2 reads SQIVND (reference sequence). The V and J ends lost 3 bases and 3 bases, in that order; junction bases with no gene match: 2. This CDR3 reads CASSIRDRGYEQYF. For the CDR3, the DNA is TGTGCCAGTAGTATCCGGGACAGGGGCTACGAGCAGTACTTC.

The V call is TRBV19, the J call TRBJ2-7; 14 bases are a match to TRBD2. CDR1 and CDR2 from the germline V gene are LNHDA and SQIVND (reference sequence). The CDR3 has 17 amino acids. The trim removed 5 bases at V and 6 bases at J, leaving 12 bases unmatched. CDR3 amino acids: CASSLGTSGSTSLEQYF. Written as DNA, the CDR3 is TGTGCCAGTAGTCTCGGGACTAGCGGGAGTACGTCCCTCGAGCAGTACTTC.

The chain carries TRBV30 and TRBJ1-1, with TRBD1 as a possible D gene (6 bases). This CDR3 is 15 amino acids long. V dropped 3 bases and J dropped 0 bases, with 14 bases sitting between them. Germline lookup yields CDR1 GTSNPN and CDR2 SVGIG (reference sequence). The CDR3: CAWSHGRQVNTEAFF. Here the CDR3 DNA reads TGTGCCTGGAGCCATGGGAGACAGGTGAACACTGAAGCTTTCTTT.

The gene calls are TRBV27 and TRBJ2-7, with 9 bases that match TRBD1. The J segment lost 5 bases and the V segment lost 6 bases, leaving 5 bases of the junction unmatched. Germline CDR1 is MNHEY and CDR2 is SMNVEV (reference sequence). The CDR3 consists of 13 residues. CDR3 in amino acids: CASRWTGAHEQYF. For the CDR3, the DNA is TGTGCCAGCAGGTGGACAGGGGCCCACGAGCAGTACTTC.

This sequence joins TRBV6-2 or TRBV6-3 and TRBJ2-7; 7 nucleotides line up with TRBD1. V lost 3 bases to trimming and J lost 3 bases; unmatched junction nucleotides: 5. CDR3 length: 14 amino acids. Germline CDR1 and CDR2: MNHEY and SVGEGT. CDR3 DNA sequence: TGTGCCAGCAGTTATGACAGGGTAGGCTACGAGCAGTACTTC. Translating it yields CASSYDRVGYEQYF.

This clone was observed a single time. The chain has TRBV29-1 and TRBJ1-1, with D possibly being TRBD1 (6 bases). Between the trimmed V and J ends, which lost 8 bases and 1 base, there was a span of 11 bases. There are 12 residues in the CDR3. The V gene's germline CDR1 is SQVTM and CDR2 ANQGSEA. CDR3 coding DNA: TGCAGCACCCTGACAGGGAACACTGAAGCTTTCTTT. Amino acid sequence: CSTLTGNTEAFF.

This clone was recorded only once. The V gene is TRBV24-1, the J gene TRBJ1-5; the D gene is possibly TRBD1 (6 bases). V lost 9 bases to trimming and J lost 0 bases, with 14 bases between them. The CDR3 has 15 amino acids. The germline gives CDR1 KGHDR, CDR2 SFDVKD. The CDR3: CATSGHLYSNQPQHF. CDR3 bases: TGTGCCACCTCGGGACACCTTTATAGCAATCAGCCCCAGCATTTT.

J is TRBJ2-3 and V is TRBV6-1; TRBD2 aligns across 13 bases. CDR1 and CDR2 (germline): MNHNS, SASEGT. V shed 4 bases, J shed 6 bases, and the junction held 10 bases outside the gene matches. The CDR3 covers 17 residues. Written as DNA, the CDR3 is TGTGCCAGCAGTGGACTAGCGGGGGGTAACAAGGTGGATACGCAGTATTTT. Its translation is CASSGLAGGNKVDTQYF.

The genes are TRBV9 and TRBJ2-4; D possibly corresponds to TRBD2 (5 bases). The CDR3 contains 14 residues. The V and J ends lost 2 bases and 1 base respectively, with 7 bases between them. Germline V lookup: CDR1 SGDLS, CDR2 YYNGEE. The DNA of the CDR3 is TGTGCCAGCAGCGTTCCGGGGGCCAAAAACATTCAGTACTTC. Translating gives CASSVPGAKNIQYF.

This rearrangement joins TRBV18 to TRBJ1-1; D ambiguous. CDR1 and CDR2 from the germline V gene are KGHSH and LQKENI. The CDR3 has 13 residues. V lost 10 bases and J 1 base, leaving 13 bases between the germline ends. The DNA for the CDR3 is TGTGCCACCCGAGCAGCGACGAACACTGAAGCTTTCTTT. Amino acid sequence: CATRAATNTEAFF.

The chain employs TRBV6-6 and TRBJ2-5, with 8 bases that match TRBD2. Germline values: CDR1 MNHNY, CDR2 SVGAGI (reference sequence). This CDR3 has 14 amino acids. The V segment lost 6 bases and the J segment 4 bases; nucleotides outside the gene matches: 7. The CDR3 DNA reads as TGTGCCAGCAGCCCTATTCTAGCGGGAGAGACCCAGTACTTC. Translation gives CASSPILAGETQYF.

The gene calls are TRBV5-6 and TRBJ1-2, with D uncertain. The CDR3 loop spans 13 amino acids. V shed 3 bases and J shed 8 bases, with 14 bases lying between them. Germline CDR1 reads SGHDT; CDR2 reads YYEEEE. CDR3 sequence: CASSSGLAGGYTF. The CDR3 coding sequence is TGTGCCAGCAGCTCAGGACTGGCCGGCGGCTACACCTTC.

The chain carries TRBV7-2 and TRBJ1-6, with D possibly matching TRBD1 (5 bases). Trimming stripped 5 bases from V and 9 bases from J, with 17 bases between. The CDR3 runs to 15 residues. Germline loops: CDR1 SGHTA, CDR2 FQGNSA. The CDR3 DNA sequence: TGTGCCAGCAGCCCCTGGCAAGACAGAACTTCACCCCTCCACTTT. Amino acids: CASSPWQDRTSPLHF. Variable domain in full (rest from reference TRBV7-2 and TRBJ1-6): GAGVSQSPSNKVTEKGKDVELRCDPISGHTALYWYRQSLGQGLEFLIYFQGNSAPDKSGLPSDRFSAERTGGSVSTLTIQRTQQEDSAVYLCASSPWQDRTSPLHFGNGTRLTVT.

The V gene is TRBV30, the J gene TRBJ2-5, with 10 bases matching TRBD1. CDR3 length: 13 amino acids. The V segment lost 5 bases and the J segment 5 bases; nucleotides outside the gene matches: 5. The germline CDR1 and CDR2 sequences are GTSNPN and SVGIG (reference sequence). The CDR3 DNA follows: TGTGCCTGGGAGACAGGGGGCGGGGAGACCCAGTACTTC. Residues: CAWETGGGETQYF.

This clone was found a few times. The chain links TRBV7-9 to TRBJ2-2, with D hard to call. Germline V CDR1 and CDR2: SEHNR, FQNEAQ (reference sequence). V dropped 5 bases and J dropped 2 bases, with 6 bases sitting between them. The CDR3 contains 13 residues. For the CDR3, the DNA is TGTGCCAGCAGCGTCCTTAACACCGGGGAGCTGTTTTTT. Amino acids: CASSVLNTGELFF.

This chain joins TRBV6-6 and TRBJ2-5; D perhaps matches TRBD2 (5 bases). This CDR3 comprises 13 residues. Trimming removed 4 bases at V and 4 bases at J, with 10 bases between. CDR1 MNHNY and CDR2 SVGAGI come from the germline V gene (reference sequence). The CDR3 spells CASSWVEGETQYF. DNA for the CDR3: TGTGCCAGCAGTTGGGTAGAGGGAGAGACCCAGTACTTC.

The CDR3: CASSLVGTEAFF. Here the CDR3 DNA reads TGTGCCAGCAGCTTGGTTGGGACTGAAGCTTTCTTT. The chain employs TRBV5-6 and TRBJ1-1; no reliable D call. V lost 0 bases and J 5 bases, leaving 5 bases between the germline ends. This CDR3 contains 12 residues. In germline, CDR1 is SGHDT, CDR2 YYEEEE.

V is TRBV7-8 and J is TRBJ2-7; 8 bases align to TRBD1. Germline CDR1 SGHVS, CDR2 FQNEAQ. V lost 4 bases to trimming and J lost 0 bases; unmatched junction nucleotides: 5. The CDR3 length is 15 residues. The CDR3 reads CASSWGQENSYEQYF. The CDR3 bases are TGTGCCAGCAGCTGGGGACAGGAAAACTCCTACGAGCAGTACTTC.

The V gene is TRBV19, the J gene TRBJ2-7; TRBD2 matches at 7 bases. The V segment lost 3 bases and the J segment 3 bases; nucleotides outside the gene matches: 5. CDR1 is LNHDA, CDR2 SQIVND, per germline (reference sequence). The CDR3 spans 14 residues. The CDR3 DNA follows: TGTGCCAGTAGTATGCTCGGACTAGGCTACGAGCAGTACTTC. Encoded protein: CASSMLGLGYEQYF.

The chain combines TRBV4-3 with TRBJ2-3; tentative D call: TRBD2 (6 bases). V shed 0 bases and J shed 9 bases, with 25 bases lying between them. Germline values: CDR1 LGHNA, CDR2 YSLEER. This CDR3 has 18 amino acids. The CDR3 spells CASSQDDAGTVQLETQYF. The DNA of the CDR3 is TGCGCCAGCAGCCAAGATGACGCCGGGACTGTCCAGCTTGAAACGCAGTATTTT.

J is TRBJ2-7 and V is TRBV6-5, with TRBD1 identical over 7 bases. The CDR3 contains 15 residues. Germline loops: CDR1 MNHEY, CDR2 SVGAGI. The V segment lost 0 bases and the J segment 0 bases; nucleotides outside the gene matches: 2. CDR3 protein: CASSYSQGSSYEQYF. The CDR3 DNA sequence: TGTGCCAGCAGTTACTCACAGGGGAGCTCCTACGAGCAGTACTTC.

The chain recombines TRBV24-1 with TRBJ1-2, with no clear D. Trimming took off 3 bases at V and 5 bases at J, with 12 bases between the two ends. The CDR3 is 14 amino acids. CDR1 and CDR2 from the germline V gene are KGHDR and SFDVKD. CDR3 sequence (DNA): TGTGCCACCAGTGATCCTCAATTTCTTTATGGCTACACCTTC. Encoded protein: CATSDPQFLYGYTF.

This chain uses TRBV4-3 with TRBJ2-2; D is unclear. The CDR3 is 15 residues long. The V gene's germline CDR1 is LGHNA and CDR2 YSLEER. V lost 1 base, J lost 1 base, and 7 bases lay in between. CDR3 DNA sequence: TGCGCCAGCAGCCAAGTTCGACAGAACACCGGGGAGCTGTTTTTT. Its protein is CASSQVRQNTGELFF.

The CDR3: CASSWTEGDNEQFF. In DNA, the CDR3 is TGTGCCAGCAGCTGGACTGAGGGGGACAATGAGCAGTTCTTC. The rearrangement links TRBV7-2 to TRBJ2-1; a possible D gene is TRBD1 (6 bases). This CDR3 region has 14 residues. Germline V gene sequence: CDR1 SGHTA, CDR2 FQGNSA. Trimming cost V 4 bases and J 5 bases, with 12 bases left between them. The variable domain in full, with the rest retrieved from reference TRBV7-2 and TRBJ2-1, is GAGVSQSPSNKVTEKGKDVELRCDPISGHTALYWYRQSLGQGLEFLIYFQGNSAPDKSGLPSDRFSAERTGGSVSTLTIQRTQQEDSAVYLCASSWTEGDNEQFFGPGTRLTVL.